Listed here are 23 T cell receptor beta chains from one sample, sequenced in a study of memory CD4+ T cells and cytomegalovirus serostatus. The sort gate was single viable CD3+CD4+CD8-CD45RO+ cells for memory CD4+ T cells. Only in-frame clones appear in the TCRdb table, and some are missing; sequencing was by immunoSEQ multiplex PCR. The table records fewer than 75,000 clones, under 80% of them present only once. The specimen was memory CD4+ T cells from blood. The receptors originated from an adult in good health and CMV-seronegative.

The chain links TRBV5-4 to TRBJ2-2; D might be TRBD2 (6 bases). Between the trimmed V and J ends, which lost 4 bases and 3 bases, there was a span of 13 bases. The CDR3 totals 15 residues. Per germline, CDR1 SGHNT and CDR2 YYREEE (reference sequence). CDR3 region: CASSGVGGYTGELFF. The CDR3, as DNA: TGTGCCAGCAGCGGCGTGGGGGGATACACCGGGGAGCTGTTTTTT.

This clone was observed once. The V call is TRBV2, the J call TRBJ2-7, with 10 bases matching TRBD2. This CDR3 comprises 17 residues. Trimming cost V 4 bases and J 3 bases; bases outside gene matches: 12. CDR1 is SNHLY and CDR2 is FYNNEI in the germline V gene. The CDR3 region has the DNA TGTGCCAGCAGTGGGACTAGCGGTCTGGGGGCTGACTACGAGCAGTACTTC. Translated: CASSGTSGLGADYEQYF.

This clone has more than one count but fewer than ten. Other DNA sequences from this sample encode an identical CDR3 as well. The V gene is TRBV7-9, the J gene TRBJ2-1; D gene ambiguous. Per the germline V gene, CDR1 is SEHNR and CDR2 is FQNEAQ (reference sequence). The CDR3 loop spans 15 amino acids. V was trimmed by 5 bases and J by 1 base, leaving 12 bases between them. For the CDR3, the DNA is TGTGCCAGCAGCCCCGGACGGTCATCCTACAATGAGCAGTTCTTC. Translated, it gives CASSPGRSSYNEQFF. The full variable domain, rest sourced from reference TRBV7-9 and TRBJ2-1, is DTGVSQNPRHKITKRGQNVTFRCDPISEHNRLYWYRQTLGQGPEFLTYFQNEAQLEKSRLLSDRFSAERPKGSFSTLEIQRTEQGDSAMYLCASSPGRSSYNEQFFGPGTRLTVL.

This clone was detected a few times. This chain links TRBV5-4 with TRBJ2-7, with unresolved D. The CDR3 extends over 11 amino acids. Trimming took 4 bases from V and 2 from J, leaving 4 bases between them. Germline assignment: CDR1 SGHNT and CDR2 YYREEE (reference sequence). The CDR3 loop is CASSNAYEQYF. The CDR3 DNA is TGTGCCAGCAGCAATGCCTACGAGCAGTACTTC. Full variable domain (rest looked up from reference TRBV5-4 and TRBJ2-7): ETGVTQSPTHLIKTRGQQVTLRCSSQSGHNTVSWYQQALGQGPQFIFQYYREEENGRGNFPPRFSGLQFPNYSSELNVNALELDDSALYLCASSNAYEQYFGPGTRLTVT.

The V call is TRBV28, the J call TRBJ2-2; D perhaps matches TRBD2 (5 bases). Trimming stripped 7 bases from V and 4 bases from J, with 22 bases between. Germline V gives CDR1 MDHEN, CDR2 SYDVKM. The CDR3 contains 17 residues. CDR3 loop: CASIHQRLLYATGELFF. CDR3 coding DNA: TGTGCCAGCATCCATCAAAGACTACTCTACGCCACCGGGGAGCTGTTTTTT.

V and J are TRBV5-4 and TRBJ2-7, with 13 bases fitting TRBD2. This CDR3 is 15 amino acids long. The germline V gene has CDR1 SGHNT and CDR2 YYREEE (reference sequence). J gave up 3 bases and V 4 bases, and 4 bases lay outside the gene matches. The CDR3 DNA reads TGTGCCAGCAGCACACTAGCGGGAGGGCACTACGAGCAGTACTTC. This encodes CASSTLAGGHYEQYF.

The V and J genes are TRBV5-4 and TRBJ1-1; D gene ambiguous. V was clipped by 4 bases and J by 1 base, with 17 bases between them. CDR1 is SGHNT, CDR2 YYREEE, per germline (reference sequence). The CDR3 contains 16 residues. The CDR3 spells CASSVRKGGRNTEAFF. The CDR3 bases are TGTGCCAGCAGCGTGAGGAAGGGCGGGCGGAACACTGAAGCTTTCTTT. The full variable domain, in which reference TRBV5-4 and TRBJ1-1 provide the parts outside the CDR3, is ETGVTQSPTHLIKTRGQQVTLRCSSQSGHNTVSWYQQALGQGPQFIFQYYREEENGRGNFPPRFSGLQFPNYSSELNVNALELDDSALYLCASSVRKGGRNTEAFFGQGTRLTVV.

The CDR3 region has the DNA TGTGCCAGCGTATCAACAGGCGAGACCCAGTACTTC. Residues: CASVSTGETQYF. J is TRBJ2-5 and V is TRBV7-3; perhaps TRBD1 as D (5 bases). CDR3 size: 12 residues. CDR1 and CDR2 (germline): SGHTA, FQGTGA. The V end was cut by 8 bases, the J end by 5 bases, with 12 bases between.

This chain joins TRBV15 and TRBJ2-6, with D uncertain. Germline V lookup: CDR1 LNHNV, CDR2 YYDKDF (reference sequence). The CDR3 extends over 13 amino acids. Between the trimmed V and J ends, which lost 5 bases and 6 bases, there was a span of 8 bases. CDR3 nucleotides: TGTGCCACCAGCTCGTGGGAGGCCAACGTCCTGACTTTC. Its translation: CATSSWEANVLTF.

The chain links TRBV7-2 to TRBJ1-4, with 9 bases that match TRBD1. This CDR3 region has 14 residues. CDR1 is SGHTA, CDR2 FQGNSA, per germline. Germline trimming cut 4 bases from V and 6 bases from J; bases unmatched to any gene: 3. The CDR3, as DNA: TGTGCCAGCAGCTCGGACAGGGGAGATGAAAAACTGTTTTTT. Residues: CASSSDRGDEKLFF.

This chain's CDR3 is CASSLIPSSYEQYF. CDR3 DNA sequence: TGTGCCAGCAGCTTAATTCCGAGCTCCTACGAGCAGTACTTC. This sequence joins TRBV7-2 and TRBJ2-7, with D unclear. V was clipped by 2 bases and J by 0 bases, with 8 bases between them. CDR3 length: 14 residues. CDR1 and CDR2 (germline): SGHTA, FQGNSA.

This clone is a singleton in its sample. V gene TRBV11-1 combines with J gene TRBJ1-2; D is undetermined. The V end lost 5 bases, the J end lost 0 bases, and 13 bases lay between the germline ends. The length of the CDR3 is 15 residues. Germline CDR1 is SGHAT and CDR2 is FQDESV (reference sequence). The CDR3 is CASSMGSAANYGYTF. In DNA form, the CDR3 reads TGTGCCAGCAGCATGGGATCGGCAGCTAACTATGGCTACACCTTC.

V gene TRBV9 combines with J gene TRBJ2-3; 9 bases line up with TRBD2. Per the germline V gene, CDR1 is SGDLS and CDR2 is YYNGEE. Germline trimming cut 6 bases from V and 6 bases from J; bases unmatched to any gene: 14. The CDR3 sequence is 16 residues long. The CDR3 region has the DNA TGTGCCAGCAACCCCGGGGGGGGCGGGGGGGCTGATACGCAGTATTTT. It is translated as CASNPGGGGGADTQYF.

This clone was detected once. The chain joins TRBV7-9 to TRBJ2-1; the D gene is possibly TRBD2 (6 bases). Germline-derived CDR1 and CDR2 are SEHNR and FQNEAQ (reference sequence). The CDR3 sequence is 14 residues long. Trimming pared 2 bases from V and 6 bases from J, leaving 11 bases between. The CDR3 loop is CASSLTAGSNEQFF. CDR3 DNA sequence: TGTGCCAGCAGCTTAACCGCCGGGAGCAATGAGCAGTTCTTC.

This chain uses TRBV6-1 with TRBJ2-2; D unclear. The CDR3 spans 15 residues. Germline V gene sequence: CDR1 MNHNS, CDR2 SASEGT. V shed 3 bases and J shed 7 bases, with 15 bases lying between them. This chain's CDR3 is CASSDVSRQSGELFF. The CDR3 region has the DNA TGTGCCAGCAGTGATGTGTCCAGGCAGAGCGGGGAGCTGTTTTTT.

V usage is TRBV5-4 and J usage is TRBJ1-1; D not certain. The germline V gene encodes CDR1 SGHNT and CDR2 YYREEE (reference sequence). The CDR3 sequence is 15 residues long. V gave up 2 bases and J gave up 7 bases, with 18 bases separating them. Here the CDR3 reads CASSFLGLYTSEAFF. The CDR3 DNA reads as TGTGCCAGCAGCTTTTTAGGGTTGTATACTAGTGAAGCTTTCTTT.

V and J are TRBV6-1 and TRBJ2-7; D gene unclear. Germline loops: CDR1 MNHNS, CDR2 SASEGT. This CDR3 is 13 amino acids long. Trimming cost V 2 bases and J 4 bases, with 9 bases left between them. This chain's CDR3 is CASSEQNSYEQYF. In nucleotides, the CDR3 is TGTGCCAGCAGTGAACAGAATTCTTACGAGCAGTACTTC.

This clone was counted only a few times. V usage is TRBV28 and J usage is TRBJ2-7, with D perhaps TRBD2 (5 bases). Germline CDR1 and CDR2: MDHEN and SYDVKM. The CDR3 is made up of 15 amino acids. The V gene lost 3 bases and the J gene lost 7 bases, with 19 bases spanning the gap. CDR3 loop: CASSFFVWRRGEQYF. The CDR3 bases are TGTGCCAGCAGTTTTTTTGTCTGGCGCCGAGGGGAGCAGTACTTC.

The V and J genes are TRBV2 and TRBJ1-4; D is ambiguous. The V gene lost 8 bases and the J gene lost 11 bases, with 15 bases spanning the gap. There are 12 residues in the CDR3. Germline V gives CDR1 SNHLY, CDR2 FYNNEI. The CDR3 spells CASREGSGKLFF. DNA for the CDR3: TGTGCCAGCCGCGAAGGGTCTGGCAAACTGTTTTTT.

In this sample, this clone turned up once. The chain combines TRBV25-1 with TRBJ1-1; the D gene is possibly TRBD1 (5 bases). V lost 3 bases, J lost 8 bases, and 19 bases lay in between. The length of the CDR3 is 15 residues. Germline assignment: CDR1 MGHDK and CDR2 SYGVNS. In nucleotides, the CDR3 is TGTGCCAGCAGTGATCCCGGGACCGGGGGGGGAGAAGCTTTCTTT. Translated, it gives CASSDPGTGGGEAFF.

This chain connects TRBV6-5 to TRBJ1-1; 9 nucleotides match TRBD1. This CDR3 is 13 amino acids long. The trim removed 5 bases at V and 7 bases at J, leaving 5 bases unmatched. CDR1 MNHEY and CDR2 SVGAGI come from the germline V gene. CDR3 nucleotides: TGTGCCAGCAGTCGCACAGGGGGCCTTGAAGCTTTCTTT. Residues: CASSRTGGLEAFF.

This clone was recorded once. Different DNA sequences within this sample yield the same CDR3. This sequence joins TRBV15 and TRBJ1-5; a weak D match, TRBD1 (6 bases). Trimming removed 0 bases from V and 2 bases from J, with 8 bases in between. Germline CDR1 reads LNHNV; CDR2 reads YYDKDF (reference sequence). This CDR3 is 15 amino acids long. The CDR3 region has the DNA TGTGCCACCAGCAGAGATAAGGGGGGCAATCAGCCCCAGCATTTT. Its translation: CATSRDKGGNQPQHF.

The CDR3 reads CASSVDAGYGYTF. DNA of the CDR3: TGTGCCAGCAGCGTAGATGCGGGCTATGGCTACACCTTC. The chain has TRBV9 and TRBJ1-2, with D hard to call. This CDR3 comprises 13 residues. CDR1 and CDR2 from the germline V gene are SGDLS and YYNGEE. Trimming left V 0 bases short and J 4 bases short, with 7 bases between.